This T cell receptor (beta chain) is drawn from a study of blood T cell repertoires in COVID-19. Across the whole study: Some COVID-19 samples were acute and others convalescent; all came from the United States, Italy and Spain. Sample material is recorded as cDNA or gDNA derived from T cells, B-cell-depleted T cells, or PBMCs.

Profiled with immunoSEQ multiplex PCR; TCRdb holds only in-frame clones, not every one. The sample consists of approximately 130,000 clones, 60% to 85% of them appearing once. Germline CDR1 and CDR2: SGHNT and YYREEE (reference sequence). CDR3 length equals 16 residues. With 0 bases clipped from V and 8 bases from J, the junction kept 7 bases outside the gene matches. The sample was peripheral blood. The chain recombines TRBV5-4 with TRBJ2-1, with 11 bases identical to TRBD2. The clonotype comes from an elderly man with acute or convalescent COVID-19. This CDR3 reads CASSLAPSGGIDEQFF. The CDR3 coding sequence is TGTGCCAGCAGCTTGGCTCCTAGCGGGGGGATAGATGAGCAGTTCTTC.